The T cell receptor (beta chain) described here comes from a study of blood T cell repertoires in COVID-19. Study context: In each case, the material was cDNA or gDNA derived from T cells, B-cell-depleted T cells, or PBMCs.

Donors were grouped by their self-reported clinical history. Generated by immunoSEQ multiplex PCR, the TCRdb table keeps only in-frame clones and is missing some. The sample contains fewer than 350,000 clones, 89% of which appear only once. This clone was seen just once. This CDR3 spans 14 amino acids. The ends lost 3 bases at V and 6 bases at J; junction bases unmatched: 2. CDR1 SGHAT and CDR2 FQNNGV come from the germline V gene. The chain combines TRBV11-2 with TRBJ1-4; 9 positions agree with TRBD1. The sequence was obtained from a man between 60 and 75 years old who had recovered from COVID-19. The sequenced material came from PBMCs or T cells enriched from blood (not recorded which). CDR3 amino acids: CASSFTGGYEKLFF. CDR3 DNA sequence: TGTGCCAGCAGCTTTACAGGGGGCTATGAAAAACTGTTTTTT.